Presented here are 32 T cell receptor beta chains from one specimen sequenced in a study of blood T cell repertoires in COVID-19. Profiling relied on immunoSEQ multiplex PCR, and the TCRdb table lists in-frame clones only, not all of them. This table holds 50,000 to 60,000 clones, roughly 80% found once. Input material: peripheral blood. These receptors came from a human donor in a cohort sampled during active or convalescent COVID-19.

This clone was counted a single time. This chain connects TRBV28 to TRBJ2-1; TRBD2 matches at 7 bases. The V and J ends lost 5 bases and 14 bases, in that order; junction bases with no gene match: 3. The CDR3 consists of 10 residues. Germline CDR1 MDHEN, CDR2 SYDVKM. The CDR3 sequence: CASSREVEFF. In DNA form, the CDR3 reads TGTGCCAGCAGTCGGGAGGTCGAGTTCTTC.

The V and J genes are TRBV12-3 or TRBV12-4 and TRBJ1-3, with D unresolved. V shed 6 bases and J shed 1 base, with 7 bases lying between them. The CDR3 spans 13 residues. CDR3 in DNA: TGTGCCAGCAGATTCATGTCTGGAAACACCATATATTTT. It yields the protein CASRFMSGNTIYF.

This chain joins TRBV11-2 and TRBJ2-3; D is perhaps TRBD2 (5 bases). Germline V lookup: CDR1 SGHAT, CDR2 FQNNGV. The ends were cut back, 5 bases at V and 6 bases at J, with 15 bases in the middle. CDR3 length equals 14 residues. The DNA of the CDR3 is TGTGCCAGCAGCCTATGGGAGATTGGGGATACGCAGTATTTT. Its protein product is CASSLWEIGDTQYF.

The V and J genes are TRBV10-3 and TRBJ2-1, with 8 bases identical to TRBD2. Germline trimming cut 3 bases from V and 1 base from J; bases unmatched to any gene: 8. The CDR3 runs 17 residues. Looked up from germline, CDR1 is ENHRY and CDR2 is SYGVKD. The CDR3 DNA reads TGTGCCATCAGTGAAACGGAAGCGGGGGTATCCTACAATGAGCAGTTCTTC. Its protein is CAISETEAGVSYNEQFF.

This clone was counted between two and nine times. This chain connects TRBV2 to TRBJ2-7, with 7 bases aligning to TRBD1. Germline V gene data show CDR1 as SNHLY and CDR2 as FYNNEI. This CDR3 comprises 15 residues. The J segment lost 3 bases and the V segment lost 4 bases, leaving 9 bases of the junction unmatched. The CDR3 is CASSGVNRGGYEQYF. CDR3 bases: TGTGCCAGCAGTGGGGTGAACAGGGGTGGCTACGAGCAGTACTTC.

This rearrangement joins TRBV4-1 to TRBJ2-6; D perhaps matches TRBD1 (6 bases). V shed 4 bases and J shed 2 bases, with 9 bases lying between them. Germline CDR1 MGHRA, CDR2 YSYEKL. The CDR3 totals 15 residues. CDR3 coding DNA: TGCGCCAGCAGCCCGTGGACAGCTGGGGCCAACGTCCTGACTTTC. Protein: CASSPWTAGANVLTF.

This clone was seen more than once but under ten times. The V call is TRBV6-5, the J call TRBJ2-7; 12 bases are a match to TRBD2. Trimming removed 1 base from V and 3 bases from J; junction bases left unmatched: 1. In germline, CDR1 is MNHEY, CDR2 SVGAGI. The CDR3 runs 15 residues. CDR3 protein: CASSYLTSGGYEQYF. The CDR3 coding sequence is TGTGCCAGCAGTTACTTGACTAGCGGGGGCTACGAGCAGTACTTC.

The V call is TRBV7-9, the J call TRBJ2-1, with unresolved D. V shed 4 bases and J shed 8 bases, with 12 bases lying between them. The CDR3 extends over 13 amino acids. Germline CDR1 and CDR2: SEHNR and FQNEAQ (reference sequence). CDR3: CASSYPVRDEQFF. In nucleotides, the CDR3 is TGTGCCAGCAGCTACCCCGTTCGCGATGAGCAGTTCTTC.

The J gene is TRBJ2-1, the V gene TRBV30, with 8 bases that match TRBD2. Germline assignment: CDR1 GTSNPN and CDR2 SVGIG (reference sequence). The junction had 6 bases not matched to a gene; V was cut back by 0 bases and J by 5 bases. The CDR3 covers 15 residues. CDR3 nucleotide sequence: TGTGCCTGGAGTGTACTAGTAGCGGGGAACAATGAGCAGTTCTTC. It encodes CAWSVLVAGNNEQFF.

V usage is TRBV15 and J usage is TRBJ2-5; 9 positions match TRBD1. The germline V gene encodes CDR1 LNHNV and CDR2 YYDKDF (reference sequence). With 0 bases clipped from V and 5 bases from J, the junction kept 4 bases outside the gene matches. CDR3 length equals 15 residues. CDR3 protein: CATSRDGTGKETQYF. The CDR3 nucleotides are TGTGCCACCAGCAGAGACGGGACAGGGAAGGAGACCCAGTACTTC.

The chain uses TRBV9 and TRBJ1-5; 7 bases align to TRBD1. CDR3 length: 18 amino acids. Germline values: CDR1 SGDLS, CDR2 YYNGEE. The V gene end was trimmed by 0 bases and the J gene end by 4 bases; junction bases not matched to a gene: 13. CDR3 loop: CASSVGGGDRAVNQPQHF. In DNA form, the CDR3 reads TGTGCCAGCAGCGTAGGTGGGGGAGACAGGGCCGTAAATCAGCCCCAGCATTTT.

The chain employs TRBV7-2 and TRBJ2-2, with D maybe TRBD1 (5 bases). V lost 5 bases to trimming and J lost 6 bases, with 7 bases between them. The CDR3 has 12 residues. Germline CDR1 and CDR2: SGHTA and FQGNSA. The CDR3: CASSPRAGELFF. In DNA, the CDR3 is TGTGCCAGCAGCCCCAGGGCCGGGGAGCTGTTTTTT. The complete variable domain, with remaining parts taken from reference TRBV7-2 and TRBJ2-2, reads GAGVSQSPSNKVTEKGKDVELRCDPISGHTALYWYRQSLGQGLEFLIYFQGNSAPDKSGLPSDRFSAERTGGSVSTLTIQRTQQEDSAVYLCASSPRAGELFFGEGSRLTVL.

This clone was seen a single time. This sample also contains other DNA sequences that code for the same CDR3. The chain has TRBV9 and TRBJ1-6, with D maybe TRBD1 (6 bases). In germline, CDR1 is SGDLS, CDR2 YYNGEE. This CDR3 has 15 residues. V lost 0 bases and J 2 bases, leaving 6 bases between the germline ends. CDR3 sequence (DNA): TGTGCCAGCAGCGTAGGGACAGCCTATAATTCACCCCTCCACTTT. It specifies CASSVGTAYNSPLHF.

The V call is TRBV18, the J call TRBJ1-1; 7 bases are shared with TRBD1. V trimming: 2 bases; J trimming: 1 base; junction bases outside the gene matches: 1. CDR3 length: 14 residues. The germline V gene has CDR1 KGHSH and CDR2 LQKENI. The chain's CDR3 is CASSPNRGNTEAFF. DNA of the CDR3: TGTGCCAGCTCACCAAACAGGGGGAACACTGAAGCTTTCTTT.

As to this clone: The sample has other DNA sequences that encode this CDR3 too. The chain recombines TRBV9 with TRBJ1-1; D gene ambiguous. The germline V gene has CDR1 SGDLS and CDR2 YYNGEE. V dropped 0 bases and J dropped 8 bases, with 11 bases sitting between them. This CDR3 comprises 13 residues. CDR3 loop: CASSVEAGAEAFF. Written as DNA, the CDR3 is TGTGCCAGCAGCGTAGAGGCAGGCGCCGAAGCTTTCTTT.

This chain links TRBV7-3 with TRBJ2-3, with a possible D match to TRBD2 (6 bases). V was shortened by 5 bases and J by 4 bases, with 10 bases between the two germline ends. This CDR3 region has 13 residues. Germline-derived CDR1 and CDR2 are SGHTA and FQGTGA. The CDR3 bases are TGTGCCAGCAGCCCCAGACTAGCAGATACGCAGTATTTT. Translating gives CASSPRLADTQYF.

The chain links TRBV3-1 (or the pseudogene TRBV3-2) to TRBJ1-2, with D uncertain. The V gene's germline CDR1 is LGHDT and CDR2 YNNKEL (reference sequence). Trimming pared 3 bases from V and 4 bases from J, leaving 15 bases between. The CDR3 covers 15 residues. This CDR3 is CASSQTRTGTYGYTF. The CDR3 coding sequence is TGTGCCAGCAGCCAGACCCGGACGGGAACCTATGGCTACACCTTC.

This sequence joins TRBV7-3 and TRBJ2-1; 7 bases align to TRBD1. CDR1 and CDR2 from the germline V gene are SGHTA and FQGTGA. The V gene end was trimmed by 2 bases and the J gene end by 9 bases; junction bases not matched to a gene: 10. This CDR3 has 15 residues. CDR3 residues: CASSLAHTGAGEQFF. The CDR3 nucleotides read TGTGCCAGCAGCTTAGCCCATACAGGGGCGGGTGAGCAGTTCTTC.

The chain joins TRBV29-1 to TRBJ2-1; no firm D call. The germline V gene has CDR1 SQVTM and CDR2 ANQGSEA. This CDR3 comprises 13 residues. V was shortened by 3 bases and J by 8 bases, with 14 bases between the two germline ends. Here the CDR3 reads CSVEGDSPHEQFF. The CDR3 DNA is TGCAGCGTTGAGGGTGACTCCCCCCATGAGCAGTTCTTC.

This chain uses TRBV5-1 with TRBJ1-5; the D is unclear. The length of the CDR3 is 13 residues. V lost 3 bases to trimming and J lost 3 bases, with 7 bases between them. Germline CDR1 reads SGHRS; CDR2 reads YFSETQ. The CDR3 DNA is TGCGCCAGCAGCTCGGGGTTCAATCAGCCCCAGCATTTT. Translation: CASSSGFNQPQHF.

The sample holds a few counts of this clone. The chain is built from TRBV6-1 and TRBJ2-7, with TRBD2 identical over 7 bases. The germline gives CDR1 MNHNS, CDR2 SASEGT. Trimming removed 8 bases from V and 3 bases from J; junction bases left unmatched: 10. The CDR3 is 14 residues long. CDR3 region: CASSFRGDFYEQYF. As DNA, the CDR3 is TGTGCCAGCTCTTTTCGGGGGGACTTCTACGAGCAGTACTTC.

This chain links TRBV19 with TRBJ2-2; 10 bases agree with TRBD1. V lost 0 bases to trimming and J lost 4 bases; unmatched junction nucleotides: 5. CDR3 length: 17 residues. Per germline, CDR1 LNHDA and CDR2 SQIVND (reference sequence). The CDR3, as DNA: TGTGCCAGTAGTATAGAGAGACAGGGGGCCATCACCGGGGAGCTGTTTTTT. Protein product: CASSIERQGAITGELFF.

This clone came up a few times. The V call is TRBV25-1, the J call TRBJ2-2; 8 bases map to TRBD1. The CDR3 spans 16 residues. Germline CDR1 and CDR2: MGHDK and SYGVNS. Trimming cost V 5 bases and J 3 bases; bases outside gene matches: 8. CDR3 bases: TGTGCCAGCAGTCAGCCGGCCAGGGGGCACACCGGGGAGCTGTTTTTT. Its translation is CASSQPARGHTGELFF. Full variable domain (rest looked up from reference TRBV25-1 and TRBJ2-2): EADIYQTPRYLVIGTGKKITLECSQTMGHDKMYWYQQDPGMELHLIHYSYGVNSTEKGDLSSESTVSRIRTEHFPLTLESARPSHTSQYLCASSQPARGHTGELFFGEGSRLTVL.

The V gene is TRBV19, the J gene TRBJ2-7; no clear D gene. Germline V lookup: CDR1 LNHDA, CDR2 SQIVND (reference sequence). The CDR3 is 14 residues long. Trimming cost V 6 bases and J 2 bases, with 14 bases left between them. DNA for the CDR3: TGTGCCAGTAGCCCGACCCCTAGGACCTACGAGCAGTACTTC. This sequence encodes CASSPTPRTYEQYF.

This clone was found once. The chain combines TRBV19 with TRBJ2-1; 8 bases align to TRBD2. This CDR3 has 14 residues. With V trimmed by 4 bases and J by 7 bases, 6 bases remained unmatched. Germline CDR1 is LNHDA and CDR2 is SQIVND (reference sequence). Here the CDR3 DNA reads TGTGCCAGTAGTACCTCGGGGGGGGGAAATGAGCAGTTCTTC. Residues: CASSTSGGGNEQFF.

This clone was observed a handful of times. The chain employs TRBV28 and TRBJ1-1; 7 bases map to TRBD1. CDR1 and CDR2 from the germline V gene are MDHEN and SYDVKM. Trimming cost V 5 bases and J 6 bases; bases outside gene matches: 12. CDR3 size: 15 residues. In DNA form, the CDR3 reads TGTGCCAGCAGTCAGTTTGGAGGGGGCGACGCTGAAGCTTTCTTT. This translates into CASSQFGGGDAEAFF.

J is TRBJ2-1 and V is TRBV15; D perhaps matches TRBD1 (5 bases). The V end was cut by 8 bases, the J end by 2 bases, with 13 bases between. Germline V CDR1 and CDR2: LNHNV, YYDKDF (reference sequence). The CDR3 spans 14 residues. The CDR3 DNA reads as TGTGCCACCGGCGCAAGGGGAACCTACAATGAGCAGTTCTTC. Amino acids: CATGARGTYNEQFF.

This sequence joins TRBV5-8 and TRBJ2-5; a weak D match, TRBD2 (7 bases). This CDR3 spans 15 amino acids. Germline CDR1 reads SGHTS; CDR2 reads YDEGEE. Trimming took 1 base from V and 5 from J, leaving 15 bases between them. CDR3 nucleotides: TGTGCCAGCAGCTTGAAGAGGGGGGGCTGGGAGACCCAGTACTTC. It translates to CASSLKRGGWETQYF.

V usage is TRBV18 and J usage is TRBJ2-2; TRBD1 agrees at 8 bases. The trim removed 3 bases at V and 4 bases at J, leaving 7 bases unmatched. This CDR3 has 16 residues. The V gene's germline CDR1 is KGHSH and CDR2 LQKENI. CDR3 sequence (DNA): TGTGCCAGCTCACCGCCCCAGGGGGCGGTCACCGGGGAGCTGTTTTTT. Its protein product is CASSPPQGAVTGELFF.

This CDR3 is CAWSVARDTEAFF. CDR3 nucleotide sequence: TGTGCCTGGAGTGTTGCGCGGGACACTGAAGCTTTCTTT. This rearrangement joins TRBV30 to TRBJ1-1, with D unresolved. The CDR3 runs to 13 residues. Per the germline V gene, CDR1 is GTSNPN and CDR2 is SVGIG (reference sequence). Between the trimmed V and J ends, which lost 0 bases and 3 bases, there was a span of 8 bases.

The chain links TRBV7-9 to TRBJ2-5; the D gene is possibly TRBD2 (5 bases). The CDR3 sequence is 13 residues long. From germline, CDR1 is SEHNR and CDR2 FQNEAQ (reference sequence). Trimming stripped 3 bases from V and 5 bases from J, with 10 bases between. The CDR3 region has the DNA TGTGCCAGCAGCTTTGTGGGGAGCGAGACCCAGTACTTC. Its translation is CASSFVGSETQYF.

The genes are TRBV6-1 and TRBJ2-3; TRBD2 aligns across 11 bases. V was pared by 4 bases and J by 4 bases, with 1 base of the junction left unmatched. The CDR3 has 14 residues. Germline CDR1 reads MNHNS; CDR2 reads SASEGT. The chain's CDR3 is CASSVAGGPDTQYF. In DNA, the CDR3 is TGTGCCAGCAGTGTAGCGGGGGGGCCAGATACGCAGTATTTT.